This T cell receptor beta chain originates from a study of T cell repertoires and HLA-DP antigens. For the study at large: DNA input averaged about 200 ng in sorted CD137+CD4+ and 900 to 1,500 ng in pre-culture CD4+. Overall study findings and caveats: Previously undetected clones averaged about 33% and 55% against the two alleles respectively.

Data came from immunoSEQ multiplex PCR; TCRdb stores just in-frame clones and leaves some out. The sample has over 100,000 clones; 90% to 95% are singletons. Comment on this clone: Its antigen remains unidentified.

The V end lost 2 bases, the J end lost 2 bases, and 16 bases lay between the germline ends. Germline lookup yields CDR1 SGHVS and CDR2 FNYEAQ. The length of the CDR3 is 17 residues. Sequencing input: CD4+ T cells from PBMCs. The chain has TRBV7-6 and TRBJ1-5; D might be TRBD1 (6 bases). The source is a woman between 18 and 30 years old in good health and CMV-seronegative. The CDR3 loop is CASSLKGGVRGNQPQHF. DNA of the CDR3: TGTGCCAGCAGCTTAAAGGGGGGGGTAAGGGGCAATCAGCCCCAGCATTTT.